This T cell receptor (beta chain) emerged from a study of blood T cell repertoires in COVID-19. Study-wide context: Italy, Spain and the United States were the sources of the convalescent and acute COVID-19 samples. Nucleic acid was either cDNA or gDNA, and it came from T cells, B-cell-depleted T cells, or PBMCs.

Authors' methods: Amplification from reference gene primers served as the basis for estimated nucleated cell counts. Produced via immunoSEQ multiplex PCR; TCRdb's table is partial and in-frame only. From that table come the V and J calls and clone size; the DNA was used to work out D and trimming. The sample comprises approximately 50,000 clones, about 77% of which are singletons, and 35% to 55% rests with the top ten. Germline trimming cut 0 bases from V and 1 base from J; bases unmatched to any gene: 6. This CDR3 has 17 amino acids. The specimen was peripheral blood. The receptor was isolated from a man aged 65 to 85 with active or convalescent COVID-19. V is TRBV23-1 and J is TRBJ2-3, with 8 bases identical to TRBD1. TRBV23-1 is recorded as an ORF, its role being uncertain. CDR3 bases: TGCGCCAGCAGTCAATCCACCCAGACAGGGGGCACAGATACGCAGTATTTT. Translating it yields CASSQSTQTGGTDTQYF.